This TCR beta chain came from a study of blood T cell repertoires in COVID-19. Background on the study: Acute and convalescent COVID-19 samples came from the United States, Italy and Spain.

The CDR3 length is 16 residues. Germline CDR1 and CDR2: SGHRS and YFSETQ. V was pared by 4 bases and J by 0 bases, with 6 bases of the junction left unmatched. Some clones are missing from TCRdb's copy, which holds only in-frame ones; the method was immunoSEQ multiplex PCR. The sample consists of 75,000 to 95,000 clones, over 70% of them appearing once. This clonotype was sampled from a human donor in a cohort sampled during active COVID-19. The rearrangement uses TRBV5-1 and TRBJ2-1, with TRBD2 matching 8 bases. Material: peripheral blood. CDR3 in DNA: TGCGCCAGCAGCATTGTGAGCGGGAGCTCCTACAATGAGCAGTTCTTC. It codes for CASSIVSGSSYNEQFF.